The 20 T cell receptor beta chains given below trace back to one sample, sequenced in a study of glioma-infiltrating T cells. Using RNA template, CDR3s of TCR alpha and beta were amplified with iRepertoire arm-PCR. MiXCR, applied by TCRdb to the multiplex PCR reads, yields one record per CDR3 protein. The table lists about 180,000 distinct CDR3 sequences, more than 35% of them singletons, with under 6.5% in the top ten. The sequenced sample was glioma tissue, nonneoplastic brain tissue, or PBMCs (not recorded which). These TCRs come from a human donor with low-grade glioma or glioblastoma, undergoing nonglioma brain surgery, or in good health (not recorded which).

This clonotype was recorded at least ten times. The chain links TRBV20-1 to TRBJ2-7, with D possibly matching TRBD1 (5 bases). The CDR3 totals 14 residues. Germline V CDR1 and CDR2: DFQATT, SNEGSKA (reference sequence). The germline V and J ends were trimmed by 4 bases and 5 bases, with 18 bases remaining between them. The DNA for the CDR3 is TGCAGTGCTACCTCTGGTACAGGAATGCACGAGCAGTACTTC. It yields the protein CSATSGTGMHEQYF.

This clonotype was counted a single time. An end of the junction does not agree with germline; a read error may underlie this. This chain links TRBV29-1 with TRBJ1-4; TRBD1 agrees at 7 bases. Germline V gives CDR1 SQVTM, CDR2 ANQGSEA. This CDR3 comprises 13 residues. CDR3 protein: CSGGTEGNERLFF. CDR3 nucleotide sequence: TGCAGCGGCGGGACAGAGGGAAATGAAAGACTGTTTTTT.

This clonotype was seen once. Given a much more abundant clone one base away, this may be a read error. The chain recombines TRBV28 with TRBJ2-1; D might be TRBD2 (6 bases). Germline CDR1 reads MDHEN; CDR2 reads SYDVKM. This CDR3 spans 15 amino acids. Between the trimmed V and J ends, which lost 5 bases and 3 bases, there was a span of 14 bases. The CDR3 loop is CASSGLIGVYNEQFF. CDR3 bases: TGTGCCAGCAGTGGACTAATAGGGGTCTACAATGAGCAGTTCTTC.

Comment on this clonotype: Sequence at one end of the junction differs from germline and may be a read error. The chain is built from TRBV11-2 and TRBJ2-7, with 10 bases lining up with TRBD2. This CDR3 comprises 15 residues. CDR1 is SGHAT, CDR2 FQNNGV, per germline. As DNA, the CDR3 is TGTGCCAGCAGCTTACTAGCGGGAGATAGGTACGAGCGGTACTTC. Translated: CASSLLAGDRYERYF.

The table lists this clonotype with many counts. V and J are TRBV28 and TRBJ1-1, with 7 bases matching TRBD1. The junction had 14 bases not matched to a gene; V was cut back by 5 bases and J by 8 bases. CDR1 and CDR2 from the germline V gene are MDHEN and SYDVKM. There are 15 residues in the CDR3. CDR3 region: CASSKPGTVAKEAFF. In DNA form, the CDR3 reads TGTGCCAGCAGTAAACCCGGGACAGTAGCTAAAGAAGCTTTCTTT.

A word on this clonotype: A much bigger clone sits one base away, suggesting this may be a read error. The chain recombines TRBV6-2 or TRBV6-3 with TRBJ2-2, with D maybe TRBD2 (6 bases). The V gene's germline CDR1 is MNHEY and CDR2 SVGEGT. The CDR3 has 15 residues. V lost 7 bases, J lost 6 bases, and 18 bases lay in between. CDR3 protein: CASTTTRSSAGELFF. CDR3 coding DNA: TGTGCCAGCACCACGACTAGGTCGAGCGCCGGGGAGCTGTTTTTT.

The chain joins TRBV30 to TRBJ2-2, with a tentative D call TRBD2 (5 bases). Between the trimmed V and J ends, which lost 5 bases and 4 bases, there was a span of 14 bases. The CDR3 runs to 14 residues. Germline lookup yields CDR1 GTSNPN and CDR2 SVGIG (reference sequence). DNA of the CDR3: TGTGCCTGGGCAGAGGGAAGAACCACCGGGGAGCTGTTTTTT. Translated: CAWAEGRTTGELFF.

This clonotype was observed a few times. With a much larger clone just one base away, this may be a read error. V usage is TRBV27 and J usage is TRBJ2-1, with D hard to call. The germline V gene encodes CDR1 MNHEY and CDR2 SMNVEV (reference sequence). V lost 8 bases and J 0 bases, leaving 14 bases between the germline ends. The CDR3 has 15 residues. The CDR3 DNA follows: TGTGCCAGCCTTAGAAACGGTGGCTCCTACAATGAGCAGTTCTTC. It is translated as CASLRNGGSYNEQFF.

This clonotype was seen repeatedly, ten times or more. The chain couples TRBV20-1 to TRBJ2-3; TRBD2 agrees at 8 bases. Germline V gene data show CDR1 as DFQATT and CDR2 as SNEGSKA (reference sequence). The CDR3 has 15 residues. J was trimmed by 4 bases and V by 5 bases; bases with no gene match: 11. CDR3 protein: CSAAEGGGTPDTQYF. The CDR3 DNA reads as TGCAGTGCTGCAGAGGGCGGGGGGACCCCAGATACGCAGTATTTT.

The chain joins TRBV12-3 or TRBV12-4 to TRBJ1-2, with D possibly matching TRBD1 (6 bases). The germline V and J ends were trimmed by 6 bases and 0 bases, with 11 bases remaining between them. The CDR3 runs 14 residues. In DNA, the CDR3 is TGTGCCAGCAGCCCGACAGGCTCTAACTATGGCTACACCTTC. Translated: CASSPTGSNYGYTF.

Worth noting for this clonotype: This may come from a read error, since a much larger clone is one base off. V usage is TRBV14 and J usage is TRBJ1-2; D uncertain. V was shortened by 1 base and J by 4 bases, with 10 bases between the two germline ends. CDR3 length: 14 amino acids. In germline, CDR1 is SGHDN, CDR2 FVKESK. CDR3 in amino acids: CASSQVKQGYGYTF. For the CDR3, the DNA is TGTGCCAGCAGCCAAGTAAAACAAGGCTATGGCTACACCTTC.

On this clonotype itself: A much larger clone lies one base from this, so it may be a read error. The chain recombines TRBV20-1 with TRBJ2-5, with 7 bases matching TRBD2. The CDR3 has 17 residues. The germline gives CDR1 DFQATT, CDR2 SNEGSKA (reference sequence). V shed 5 bases, J shed 4 bases, and the junction held 19 bases outside the gene matches. The CDR3 region is CSAWAPARENVVETQYF. DNA of the CDR3: TGCAGTGCTTGGGCCCCCGCGCGGGAGAACGTCGTAGAGACCCAGTACTTC.

The chain recombines TRBV29-1 with TRBJ2-5; D unclear. Trimming stripped 6 bases from V and 4 bases from J, with 9 bases between. This CDR3 is built from 11 residues. Germline-derived CDR1 and CDR2 are SQVTM and ANQGSEA. CDR3 in DNA: TGCAGCGTGGGCCATTCAGAGACCCAGTACTTC. It translates to CSVGHSETQYF.

A single count supports this clonotype. The germline gene is not matched at one end of the junction; a read error may be the cause. The V call is TRBV10-1, the J call TRBJ2-1; 10 bases are a match to TRBD2. Germline values: CDR1 WNHNN, CDR2 SYGVQD (reference sequence). CDR3 length equals 15 residues. The chain's CDR3 is CASSVKLAGVLERFF. The CDR3 nucleotides read TGCGCCAGCAGTGTCAAGCTAGCGGGAGTTCTTGAGCGGTTCTTC.

This clonotype was found many times. V is TRBV20-1 and J is TRBJ1-5; D not resolved. Per the germline V gene, CDR1 is DFQATT and CDR2 is SNEGSKA (reference sequence). The length of the CDR3 is 14 residues. V lost 5 bases to trimming and J lost 4 bases, with 15 bases between them. The CDR3 DNA follows: TGCAGTGCTTTCGGAGGGCTACCAAATCAGCCCCAGCATTTT. Translating it yields CSAFGGLPNQPQHF.

V is TRBV15 and J is TRBJ2-1, with 12 nucleotides matching TRBD2. Germline assignment: CDR1 LNHNV and CDR2 YYDKDF (reference sequence). V lost 3 bases, J lost 8 bases, and 5 bases stayed unmatched. This CDR3 is 15 amino acids long. CDR3 amino acids: CATSSFLAGGDEQFF. CDR3 nucleotide sequence: TGTGCCACCAGCAGCTTTCTAGCGGGAGGGGATGAGCAGTTCTTC.

Remarks on this clonotype: The germline gene is not matched at one end of the junction; a read error may be the cause. The chain uses TRBV6-2 or TRBV6-3 and TRBJ2-3, with unresolved D. The CDR3 sequence is 13 residues long. Germline values: CDR1 MNHEY, CDR2 SVGEGT. This CDR3 reads CTSSVFIADTQYF. The CDR3 DNA is TGTACCAGCTCGGTGTTTATCGCAGATACGCAGTATTTT.

This clonotype has ten or more counts. The chain joins TRBV27 to TRBJ1-2, with D uncertain. Germline V gives CDR1 MNHEY, CDR2 SMNVEV (reference sequence). This CDR3 spans 14 amino acids. The ends were cut back, 3 bases at V and 7 bases at J, with 15 bases in the middle. The CDR3 DNA follows: TGTGCCAGCAGTTTTATCCGCGGCGAAGGTGGCTACACCTTC. This translates into CASSFIRGEGGYTF.

This clonotype was counted a few times. This chain links TRBV2 with TRBJ1-2, with a possible D match to TRBD1 (5 bases). The germline gives CDR1 SNHLY, CDR2 FYNNEI. Trimming removed 3 bases at V and 6 bases at J, with 14 bases between. There are 14 residues in the CDR3. CDR3 DNA sequence: TGTGCCAGCAGTGAGTCAGGCAGGGCCGATGGCTACACCTTC. Protein product: CASSESGRADGYTF.

The table lists this clonotype with many counts. The rearrangement joins TRBV7-2 to TRBJ2-5, with unresolved D. V was trimmed by 1 base and J by 7 bases, leaving 10 bases between them. Germline CDR1 reads SGHTA; CDR2 reads FQGNSA. This CDR3 has 13 residues. Here the CDR3 DNA reads TGTGCCAGCAGCTTAGGAGTCCCAGGGACCCAGTACTTC. Its protein product is CASSLGVPGTQYF. Full variable domain (remainder filled in from reference TRBV7-2 and TRBJ2-5): GAGVSQSPSNKVTEKGKDVELRCDPISGHTALYWYRQSLGQGLEFLIYFQGNSAPDKSGLPSDRFSAERTGGSVSTLTIQRTQQEDSAVYLCASSLGVPGTQYFGPGTRLLVL.